A single TCR beta chain is shown here with its context. Its antigen is as yet unknown. Amplification targeted TCR beta CDR3 regions from RNA transcripts. Initially, a first-round RT-PCR of the TCR CDR3 employed the HTBI primer set. Using its own MiXCR run on the multiplex PCR reads, TCRdb lists one record per CDR3 protein. The profile covers about 520,000 distinct CDR3 sequences, with roughly 25% appearing a single time and 10% to 12% taken by the ten largest. The data belong to a study of T cells in Graves' hyperthyroidism and ophthalmopathy. Study-wide context: The initial diagnosis was the point when peripheral blood was collected, ahead of any treatment.

Findings of the study overall: Most thyroid clonotypes that were expanded above 0.001 also turned up in blood.

Trimming took off 5 bases at V and 10 bases at J, with 12 bases between the two ends. The CDR3 consists of 13 residues. A patient was excluded if there was uncontrolled infection, other autoimmune disease, pregnancy or lactation. The chain is built from TRBV12-3 or TRBV12-4 and TRBJ1-6, with D uncertain. The sequenced sample was blood. The origin of this receptor is a woman in her twenties or thirties with Graves' ophthalmopathy. CDR3 nucleotide sequence: TGTGCCAGCAGTCCGATAGGAGCGTCACCCCTCCACTTT. Translating gives CASSPIGASPLHF.